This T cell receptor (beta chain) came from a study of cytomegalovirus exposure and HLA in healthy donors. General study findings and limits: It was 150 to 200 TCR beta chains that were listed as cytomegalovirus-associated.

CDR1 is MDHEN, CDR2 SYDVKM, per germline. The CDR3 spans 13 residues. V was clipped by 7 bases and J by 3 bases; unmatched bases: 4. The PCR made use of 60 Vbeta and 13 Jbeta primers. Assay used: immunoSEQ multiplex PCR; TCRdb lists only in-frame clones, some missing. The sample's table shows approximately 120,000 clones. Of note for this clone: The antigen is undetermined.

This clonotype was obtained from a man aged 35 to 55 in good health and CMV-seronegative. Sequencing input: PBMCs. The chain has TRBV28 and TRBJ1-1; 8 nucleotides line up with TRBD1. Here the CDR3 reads CASTSGGYTEAFF. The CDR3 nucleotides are TGTGCCAGCACTTCAGGGGGCTACACTGAAGCTTTCTTT.